This TCR beta chain came from a study of metastatic and nonmetastatic thyroid tumors. Study-level points and caveats: TCR beta diversity was reportedly significantly higher in malignant thyroid tumors than benign nodules, in blood and tumor.

About this clone: Its antigen is not known. Distinct nucleotide sequences in the sample also encode this CDR3.

Among the patients, none had received any treatment before thyroid surgery. Germline assignment: CDR1 LNHDA and CDR2 SQIVND (reference sequence). Trimming stripped 7 bases from V and 3 bases from J, with 19 bases between. CDR3 length: 15 amino acids. In the original analysis: The study took CDR3 differences across clinicopathological groups and made a distant-metastasis classifier for papillary thyroid cancer from them. TCRdb used MiXCR to call clones anew from the PCR reads. TCRdb's processing, not the authors' own work, is the source of the V and J calls. The sample lists around 20,000 clones, approximately 15% seen once, with more than 9% in the top ten.

The rearrangement links TRBV19 to TRBJ2-7; D perhaps matches TRBD1 (5 bases). The sequencing input was tumor tissue. The sequence came from a female donor with papillary thyroid cancer or a benign thyroid nodule (not recorded which). Some clones in this sample may be carry-over from other donors' samples. The CDR3 DNA follows: TGTGCCAGTAAGGCTGGGGCAGGTGAGCACTACGAGCAGTACTTC. This encodes CASKAGAGEHYEQYF.